This T cell receptor (beta chain) was sequenced during a study of shared clonotypes between healthy human individuals. About the research overall: Donor composition was a couple of women and three men, aged 18 to 49.

General observations from the study: Few donors limited the genetic and exposure-history diversity represented. Researchers found naive subsets generally carried larger estimated richness than memory subsets.

A remark on this clone: The antigen remains undetermined. Other DNA sequences within the sample encode an identical CDR3.

Each subset's genomic DNA was shared equally among a number of immunoSEQ plates. Sequencing used immunoSEQ multiplex PCR; TCRdb keeps in-frame clones, though not all of them. The data hold about 2 million clones, with approximately 94% observed a single time. CD8 cells classed as naive were CD45RO-negative and positively selected for CCR7, excluding terminally differentiated effector memory CD45RA+ cells. V gave up 5 bases and J gave up 1 base, with 9 bases separating them. The CDR3 is 13 residues long. The V gene's germline CDR1 is SGHAT and CDR2 FQNNGV. The source material was naive CD8+ T cells sorted from blood. The chain uses TRBV11-2 and TRBJ2-7; D perhaps matches TRBD1 (6 bases). The sequence derives from a young man in good health. CDR3 DNA: TGTGCCAGCAGCCCGACAGGATCCTACGAGCAGTACTTC. Translating it yields CASSPTGSYEQYF.